The sample holds one count of the clone carrying this TCR beta chain. The antigen is not known. These data belong to a study of cytomegalovirus exposure and HLA in healthy donors. Study-wide results and limits: Reports described diagnosis of cytomegalovirus status by the classifier as highly specific and sensitive.

PCR employed 60 Vbeta and 13 Jbeta primers. Profiled with immunoSEQ multiplex PCR; TCRdb holds only in-frame clones, not every one. The repertoire holds tens of thousands of clones, approximately 90% seen once, with around an eighth in the top ten. J lost 0 bases, V lost 3 bases, and 12 bases had no gene match. The germline V gene has CDR1 LNHDA and CDR2 SQIVND (reference sequence). The CDR3 length is 18 residues. Material for sequencing was PBMCs. The TCR was taken from a woman aged 25 to 39 in good health and CMV-seropositive. This chain uses TRBV19 with TRBJ1-1; 8 bases line up with TRBD1. CDR3 sequence (DNA): TGTGCCAGTAGTATCACAAGACAGGGGAGGACTATGAACACTGAAGCTTTCTTT. It codes for CASSITRQGRTMNTEAFF.